The present entry profiles one TCR beta chain with its context. In its sample, this clone was seen once. The target of this receptor is not known. Base quality data are lacking; no much larger clone is found one base away. This record belongs to a study of cytomegalovirus exposure and HLA in healthy donors listed by TCRdb under 2017. Study-wide context: An earlier analysis of several hundred of the donors reported 250 to 350 Gb of sequence data and about 120 million unique TCR beta sequences obtained from roughly 180 million T cells. The study was designed to test whether signatures of past pathogen exposure could be identified by cataloging public T cell receptors. To predict cytomegalovirus infection status, the study brought together high-throughput TCR immunosequencing, statistical association of individual TCRs with disease status, and machine learning. A few DR-DQ haplotypes were treated as single units for association and clustering because of strong linkage in the cohort. Among the roughly 400 genotyped donors, around 81% belonged to the genetic ancestry cluster associated with self-reported Caucasian donors. All discovery cohort repertoires had been generated using a single sequencing platform. Roughly 300 gigabases of sequencing data and around 88 million unique TCR sequences made up an early release that covered 500 to 700 HLA-typed donors. Donor age, sex, ethnicity and CMV serostatus were compiled alongside the repertoire data. Class I and class II HLA loci were covered by the typing at four-digit resolution. A later analysis re-analyzed previously published TCR beta repertoires from roughly 690 donors and added high-resolution HLA genotyping to study TCR occurrence patterns. An earlier analysis of fewer than 700 of the donors applied high-throughput TCR beta sequencing to assess whether each TCR beta V gene segment acted as functional or pseudogenic. In a later genetic analysis, genome-wide SNP genotypes for about 55% of the roughly 670 donors were used, and that subset was treated as a discovery cohort. Among 300 to 450 genotyped donors of the cohort, an average of about 240,000 unique TCR beta nucleotide sequences were sequenced per donor, around 20% of them non-productive. Rather than using new phenotypic data, the later analysis identified candidate immune exposures from TCR beta sequences and from how often those sequences occurred across donors. Using immunosequencing, the study profiled T cell repertoires from fewer than 700 subjects and related those repertoires to cytomegalovirus serostatus. A separate validation cohort of over 95 different subjects was used in addition to the 666-subject first cohort. The number of typed donors differed by locus: roughly 629-640 for A, B, C, DRB1 and DQB1; 522 for DQA1; around 580 for DPA1; and about 450 for DPB1.

V is pruned by 4 bases and J by 4 bases, leaving 4 bases of the junction without a gene match. The CDR3 runs 14 amino acids, cysteine and phenylalanine included. Just the 42-base CDR3 DNA is kept, in frame starting at base 1. CDR1 and CDR2 are drawn from the germline V gene: SGHDT, YYEEEE. The cohort comprised some 680 healthy bone marrow donors. All cohort members were sampled while nominally healthy, although unrecorded immune exposures were likely present. The donor tested CMV seronegative, placing the donor among the approximately 360 seronegative members of the cohort. Every donor gave a peripheral blood sample, and the peripheral blood mononuclear cells from that sample were used for TCR beta sequencing. Genomic DNA extraction from the blood cell samples was performed with the Qiagen DNeasy Blood Extraction Kit. Study-wide findings and limitations: The earlier analysis of approximately 540 of the donors excluded approximately 15 rarely observed V segments, including chromosome 9 orphons, because counts were too low. Correlated functional status among segregating V segments might be attributable to linkage disequilibrium, but an unknown experimental factor could not be ruled out. A further reported finding was that TCR beta sequences accurately predicted the HLA-A and HLA-B alleles for most subjects in the first cohort. When HLA alleles, especially DR and DQ, strongly co-occurred, TCR associations were difficult to assign to individual alleles. In a later genetic analysis, a missense DCLRE1C variant was associated with V-gene and J-gene trimming of TCR beta chains, and the association was replicated in an independent cohort. Because some donors lacked HLA typing at each locus, the association tests relied only on the typed subset. In both the original and validation cohorts, the classifier was reported to diagnose cytomegalovirus status with high specificity and sensitivity. Specific HLA alleles were associated with 15,000 to 20,000 TCR beta sequences at a false discovery rate of 0.05 in a later analysis. Compared with the approximately 700-donor mean, donors in an Asian-associated ancestry cluster had fewer N-insertions in productive TCRs, according to a later genetic analysis. A group of highly shared sequence variants was considered likely to be a technical artifact of the sequencing pipeline. Some IMGT-functional V segments, including TRBV6-2 and TRBV6-3, could not be distinguished by the 87-base-pair reads and were therefore excluded. The cohort was sequenced for TCR beta chains only, and without alpha or paired-chain data the features that could be detected were limited. A later analysis reported that several top co-occurrence clusters appeared linked to parvovirus B19, influenza, CMV and Epstein-Barr virus. For the cohort, immune exposure information was limited to CMV serostatus. While some public TCRs were present in many individuals, most TCR sequences turned up only very rarely across donors. Sequencing depth was assumed to be roughly uniform across donors in the presence/absence analyses, though that assumption may not hold. The authors suggested that the approach could potentially be extended to other disease states and immunological phenotypes. Broadly in line with IMGT annotations, most TCR beta V segments showed up in productive rearrangements about 87% or about 30% of the time in an earlier analysis of 450 to 600 of the donors. In a later analysis, the rate of TCR association differed among HLA loci, with DRB1 alleles having the most associated TCRs and HLA-C alleles having the fewest. Compared with equally common non-associated chains, HLA-associated TCR beta chains in a later analysis were more clonally expanded and had lower generation probabilities. In vitro tests confirmed that a few of the cytomegalovirus-associated TCR beta chains recognize cytomegalovirus antigens. According to a later analysis, most CMV-associated TCR beta chains appeared to be HLA-restricted, and the HLA associations seemed to be driven largely by CMV exposure. The study gave a list of some 150 TCR beta chains associated with cytomegalovirus.

Library preparation was by the immunoSEQ multiplex PCR assay. The multiplex PCR relied on a mix of 60 forward primers for TCR Vbeta segments and 13 reverse primers for TCR Jbeta segments. The CDR3 region of rearranged TCR beta genes was amplified from genomic DNA with a multiplex PCR assay. The Illumina HiSeq System was used to sequence the amplified TCR beta libraries as 87-base-pair reads. The study's own analysis went as follows. A later analysis counted about 80 million unique TCR beta chains across the 500 to 850 repertoires, and approximately 11 million of these chains were shared by at least two donors. To remove PCR and sequencing errors, raw reads were error-corrected and collapsed into unique sequences using a nearest-neighbor algorithm that merged closely related sequences. To assign V, D and J gene segments, CDR3 sequences were aligned to IMGT reference sequences. Each retained sequence needed at least a six-nucleotide match to both a V gene segment and a J gene segment. A rearrangement was called productive if the CDR3 had no stop codons and remained in frame with V and J, and every other rearrangement was called non-productive. Following IMGT convention, CDR3 was defined as the stretch from the second conserved V-encoded cysteine up to the conserved J-encoded phenylalanine. The earlier analysis of approximately 500 of the donors excluded sequences that lacked an unambiguous match to a single V gene segment. In an earlier analysis of a few hundred of the donors, V segments were called functional above 56.7% productive rearrangements and were called segregating when the between-donor standard deviation exceeded 5%. A statistical classification framework was built to diagnose cytomegalovirus status from the catalog of TCR beta chain sequences. In a later analysis, TCR nucleotide sequences were compared against IMGT/GENE-DB human TR gene sequences so that V and J genes could be assigned. A later analysis assigned CDR3 sequences and most-parsimonious VDJ recombination scenarios with the TCRdist pipeline. In a later analysis, each TCR beta chain was defined by its CDR3 amino acid sequence together with its V-gene family, and reads without a unique V-gene family were excluded. To address suspected cross-contamination and a sequencing artifact, a later analysis removed 592 highly shared, low-generation-probability nucleotide sequences. For each public chain, a later analysis derived a clonal expansion index from normalized ranks of inferred template counts within each repertoire. Generation probabilities in a later analysis came from a VDJ recombination model fitted to out-of-frame rearrangements, and those results were checked against IGoR. In a later analysis, hypergeometric tests were used to score TCR-TCR, TCR-HLA and TCR-CMV co-occurrence, with a repertoire-size bias correction applied to TCR pairs. False discovery rates were estimated in a later analysis by permuting HLA or CMV assignments 20 times. A later analysis grouped co-occurring TCRs with DBSCAN, adding TCRdist sequence similarity when clustering within HLA-allele-positive subsets. Co-occurrence clustering excluded repertoires with fewer than 30,000 or more than 120,000 public chains, plus five with anomalous nucleotide sharing. Drawn from immuneACCESS, this table holds only the in-frame rearrangements with V and J called that TCRdb kept. Clones are partly lost; checked studies trace under half to an unresolved V gene and leave the rest unexplained. The V and J calls and clone size come from that table; D and trimming were worked out from the DNA. The sample profile shows roughly 200,000 clones; approximately 79% of them were found once. Roughly 1.6% of the sample belongs to the ten largest clones.

The sequence derives from a middle-aged man in good health and CMV-seronegative. The source material was PBMCs. The receptor chain draws on TRBV5-6 and TRBJ2-1; TRBD2 matches 8 bases in the middle. In nucleotide form, the sequence is TGTGCCAGCAGCCCGGGACTAGAGTACAATGAGCAGTTCTTC. This encodes CASSPGLEYNEQFF.